Presented here are 21 T cell receptor beta chains from one specimen sequenced in a study of cytomegalovirus exposure and HLA in healthy donors. Primers: 60 Vbeta forward and 13 Jbeta reverse. The repertoire was sequenced with immunoSEQ multiplex PCR; TCRdb's copy has only in-frame clones and lacks some. Counted here are around 91,000 clones, roughly 78% occurring once; the ten biggest clones make up about 2.7%. The sample consisted of PBMCs. These receptor sequences come from a male donor in good health and CMV-seropositive.

The chain combines TRBV6-1 with TRBJ1-1; 9 bases match TRBD1. This CDR3 contains 16 residues. V lost 4 bases and J lost 4; bases outside the gene matches: 10. Germline V lookup: CDR1 MNHNS, CDR2 SASEGT. CDR3 coding DNA: TGTGCCAGCAGTGCCAATACACAGGGGGCTGGCACTGAAGCTTTCTTT. Translation gives CASSANTQGAGTEAFF.

This clone has only one observation. The gene calls are TRBV27 and TRBJ1-2, with 10 bases identical to TRBD1. V dropped 4 bases and J dropped 3; count of bases not matched to a gene: 5. This CDR3 has 15 amino acids. The V gene's germline CDR1 is MNHEY and CDR2 SMNVEV (reference sequence). CDR3 DNA sequence: TGTGCCAGCAGTTCCCCGACAGGGGGCGACTATGGCTACACCTTC. Its translation: CASSSPTGGDYGYTF.

The chain is built from TRBV18 and TRBJ2-6; D unclear. V was clipped by 3 bases and J by 0 bases, with 15 bases between them. The CDR3 length is 18 residues. Germline V gene sequence: CDR1 KGHSH, CDR2 LQKENI. CDR3 DNA: TGTGCCAGCTCACCGTACACAACTACCTTCTCTGGGGCCAACGTCCTGACTTTC. Its translation is CASSPYTTTFSGANVLTF.

The rearrangement joins TRBV7-9 to TRBJ2-5; 7 bases are a match to TRBD1. The CDR3 totals 15 residues. The ends lost 5 bases at V and 5 bases at J; junction bases unmatched: 11. Germline loops: CDR1 SEHNR, CDR2 FQNEAQ (reference sequence). The chain's CDR3 is CASSRWTGGRETQYF. CDR3 DNA sequence: TGTGCCAGCAGCCGTTGGACAGGCGGACGGGAGACCCAGTACTTC.

This clone was seen a single time. The chain uses TRBV7-3 and TRBJ2-3; possible D gene TRBD2, 6 bases. The ends were cut back, 6 bases at V and 2 bases at J, with 12 bases in the middle. Germline values: CDR1 SGHTA, CDR2 FQGTGA. The CDR3 consists of 14 residues. CDR3 sequence reads: CASSPGLLTDTQYF. The CDR3 region has the DNA TGTGCCAGCAGTCCGGGACTTCTCACAGATACGCAGTATTTT.

V is TRBV7-9 and J is TRBJ2-1, with 14 bases aligning to TRBD2. Trimming at V came to 5 bases and at J to 0 bases, leaving 6 bases not matched to a gene. This CDR3 spans 18 amino acids. CDR1 is SEHNR and CDR2 is FQNEAQ in the germline V gene (reference sequence). CDR3 region: CASSGTSGSYSSYNEQFF. The CDR3 DNA follows: TGTGCCAGCAGCGGGACTAGCGGGAGCTATAGCTCCTACAATGAGCAGTTCTTC.

In DNA, the CDR3 is TGTGCCAGCAGCTTAGCGGGCATGACAGGCCACGAGCAGTACTTC. This sequence encodes CASSLAGMTGHEQYF. The rearrangement joins TRBV7-2 to TRBJ2-7, with a possible D match to TRBD1 (6 bases). The CDR3 sequence is 15 residues long. CDR1 and CDR2 from the germline V gene are SGHTA and FQGNSA. Trimming pared 0 bases from V and 5 bases from J, leaving 14 bases between. Complete variable domain (other parts from reference TRBV7-2 and TRBJ2-7): GAGVSQSPSNKVTEKGKDVELRCDPISGHTALYWYRQSLGQGLEFLIYFQGNSAPDKSGLPSDRFSAERTGGSVSTLTIQRTQQEDSAVYLCASSLAGMTGHEQYFGPGTRLTVT.

V gene TRBV6-5 combines with J gene TRBJ2-7; 13 nucleotides line up with TRBD2. CDR1 MNHEY and CDR2 SVGAGI come from the germline V gene. CDR3 length: 15 amino acids. Losses at the gene ends were 5 bases for V and 7 bases for J; bases not matched to a gene: 8. CDR3 amino acids: CASSAGLAGSREQYF. CDR3 nucleotides: TGTGCCAGCAGTGCGGGACTAGCGGGATCTCGGGAGCAGTACTTC.

This chain uses TRBV4-3 with TRBJ2-1; D ambiguous. The germline V gene has CDR1 LGHNA and CDR2 YSLEER. With 1 base removed from V and 2 bases from J, the gap between germline ends came to 15 bases. The CDR3 consists of 17 residues. CDR3 DNA: TGCGCCAGCAGCCAAGGTCGACTCCTCTCGACCTACAATGAGCAGTTCTTC. It specifies CASSQGRLLSTYNEQFF.

This clone was detected only once. The chain joins TRBV4-1 to TRBJ2-1; 12 bases are shared with TRBD2. V was clipped by 3 bases and J by 6 bases; unmatched bases: 12. The CDR3 is 18 residues long. Germline loops: CDR1 MGHRA, CDR2 YSYEKL. The CDR3 reads CASSQSTSGRMARNEQFF. The CDR3 nucleotides are TGCGCCAGCAGCCAGTCGACTAGCGGGAGAATGGCTCGCAATGAGCAGTTCTTC.

This chain connects TRBV19 to TRBJ2-4, with D perhaps TRBD2 (6 bases). CDR3 size: 14 residues. The germline CDR1 and CDR2 sequences are LNHDA and SQIVND (reference sequence). V lost 0 bases and J lost 9, with 12 bases in between. CDR3 DNA: TGTGCCAGTAGTATAGATGGGCTCGGGGGCATTCAGTACTTC. Translated: CASSIDGLGGIQYF.

The chain couples TRBV30 to TRBJ2-3; D is undetermined. Germline assignment: CDR1 GTSNPN and CDR2 SVGIG (reference sequence). V lost 0 bases and J 4 bases, leaving 2 bases between the germline ends. The CDR3 loop spans 11 amino acids. The CDR3 spells CAWSVSDTQYF. Written as DNA, the CDR3 is TGTGCCTGGAGTGTCTCAGATACGCAGTATTTT.

J is TRBJ1-4 and V is TRBV5-6; D is perhaps TRBD1 (5 bases). V was shortened by 4 bases and J by 8 bases, with 15 bases between the two germline ends. This CDR3 has 14 residues. Germline V CDR1 and CDR2: SGHDT, YYEEEE. The CDR3 loop reads CASSPDTHDEKLFF. CDR3 sequence (DNA): TGTGCCAGCAGCCCGGACACACATGACGAAAAACTGTTTTTT.

The chain uses TRBV7-2 and TRBJ2-1, with 13 bases fitting TRBD2. The ends lost 5 bases at V and 7 bases at J; junction bases unmatched: 11. CDR3 length: 17 residues. Germline values: CDR1 SGHTA, CDR2 FQGNSA. The CDR3, as DNA: TGTGCCAGCAGCCCGTGGACTAGCGGGAGAGTGCTGAATGAGCAGTTCTTC. Translated: CASSPWTSGRVLNEQFF.

This clone showed up just a few times. The chain carries TRBV6-5 and TRBJ1-2, with D possibly TRBD1 on 5 matching bases. This CDR3 has 15 amino acids. The V end lost 0 bases, the J end lost 0 bases, and 8 bases lay between the germline ends. Germline assignment: CDR1 MNHEY and CDR2 SVGAGI. In DNA, the CDR3 is TGTGCCAGCAGTTACTCGGCACAGGCTAACTATGGCTACACCTTC. It translates to CASSYSAQANYGYTF.

V gene TRBV27 combines with J gene TRBJ2-2, with TRBD2 matching 12 bases. Germline CDR1 is MNHEY and CDR2 is SMNVEV (reference sequence). J gave up 0 bases and V 6 bases, and 5 bases lay outside the gene matches. This CDR3 comprises 17 residues. CDR3 in amino acids: CASRRTSGNSNTGELFF. In nucleotides, the CDR3 is TGTGCCAGCAGGCGGACTAGCGGGAATTCGAACACCGGGGAGCTGTTTTTT.

V usage is TRBV6-4 and J usage is TRBJ1-6, with TRBD1 matching over 7 bases. With 0 bases clipped from V and 6 bases from J, the junction kept 2 bases outside the gene matches. This CDR3 has 15 residues. The V gene's germline CDR1 is MRHNA and CDR2 SNTAGT. As DNA, the CDR3 is TGTGCCAGCAGTGACTCTCCAGGGGGTAATTCACCCCTCCACTTT. Amino acid sequence: CASSDSPGGNSPLHF.

V is TRBV27 and J is TRBJ2-7, with 10 nucleotides matching TRBD2. Germline lookup yields CDR1 MNHEY and CDR2 SMNVEV (reference sequence). With V trimmed by 2 bases and J by 7 bases, 11 bases remained unmatched. CDR3 length: 16 residues. The CDR3, as DNA: TGTGCCAGCAGTTTAGTTCAAGCGGGAGGGCCCTGGGAGCAGTACTTC. Its translation: CASSLVQAGGPWEQYF.

This clone appeared once. The chain couples TRBV7-2 to TRBJ1-1; perhaps TRBD1 as D (5 bases). V shed 6 bases and J shed 1 base, with 15 bases lying between them. The CDR3 has 15 amino acids. Germline V gene sequence: CDR1 SGHTA, CDR2 FQGNSA. CDR3 sequence: CASSLSFRGNTEAFF. The CDR3 bases are TGTGCCAGCAGTTTGAGTTTTAGGGGGAACACTGAAGCTTTCTTT.

CDR3 bases: TGCGCCAGCAGTACCGGGACAGGGGTAACTGAAGCTTTCTTT. Translated, it gives CASSTGTGVTEAFF. The rearrangement uses TRBV5-1 and TRBJ1-1; TRBD1 matches at 10 bases. This CDR3 is 14 amino acids long. Germline assignment: CDR1 SGHRS and CDR2 YFSETQ. V shed 5 bases, J shed 5 bases, and the junction held 6 bases outside the gene matches.

This chain connects TRBV18 to TRBJ2-1, with TRBD1 matching 9 bases. V lost 1 base to trimming and J lost 5 bases; unmatched junction nucleotides: 9. CDR3 length: 17 amino acids. Germline CDR1 KGHSH, CDR2 LQKENI. The CDR3: CASSPRLSGTGNNEQFF. CDR3 coding DNA: TGTGCCAGCTCACCACGACTATCCGGGACAGGGAACAATGAGCAGTTCTTC.